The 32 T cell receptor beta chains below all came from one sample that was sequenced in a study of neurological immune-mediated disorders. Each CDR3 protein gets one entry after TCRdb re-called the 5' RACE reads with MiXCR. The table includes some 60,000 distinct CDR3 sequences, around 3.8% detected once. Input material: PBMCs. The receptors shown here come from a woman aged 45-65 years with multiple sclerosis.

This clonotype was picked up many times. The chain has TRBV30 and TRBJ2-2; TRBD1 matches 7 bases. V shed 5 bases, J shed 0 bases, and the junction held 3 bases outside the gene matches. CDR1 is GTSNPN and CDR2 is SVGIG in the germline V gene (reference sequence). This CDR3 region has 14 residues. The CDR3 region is CAWGQVSNTGELFF. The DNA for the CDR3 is TGTGCCTGGGGACAGGTCTCGAACACCGGGGAGCTGTTTTTT.

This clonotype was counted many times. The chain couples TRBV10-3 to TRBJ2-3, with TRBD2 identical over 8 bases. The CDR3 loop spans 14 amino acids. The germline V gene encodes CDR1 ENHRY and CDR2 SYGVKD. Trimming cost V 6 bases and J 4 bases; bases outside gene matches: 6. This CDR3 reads CAISGTRFPDTQYF. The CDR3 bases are TGTGCCATCAGCGGGACTAGGTTCCCAGATACGCAGTATTTT.

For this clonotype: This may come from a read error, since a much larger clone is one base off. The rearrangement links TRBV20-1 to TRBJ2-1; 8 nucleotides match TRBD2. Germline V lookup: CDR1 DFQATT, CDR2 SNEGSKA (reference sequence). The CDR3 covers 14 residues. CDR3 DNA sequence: TGCAGCTTCCAAGGGACTAGAGGGAGCTATGAGCAGTTCTTC. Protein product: CSFQGTRGSYEQFF.

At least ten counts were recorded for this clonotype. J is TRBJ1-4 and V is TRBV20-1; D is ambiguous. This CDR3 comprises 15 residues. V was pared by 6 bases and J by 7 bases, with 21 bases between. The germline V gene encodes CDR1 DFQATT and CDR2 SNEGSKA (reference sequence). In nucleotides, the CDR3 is TGCAGTGCGACTCCCGCACGCTCGTTTCGTGAAAAACTGTTTTTT. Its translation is CSATPARSFREKLFF.

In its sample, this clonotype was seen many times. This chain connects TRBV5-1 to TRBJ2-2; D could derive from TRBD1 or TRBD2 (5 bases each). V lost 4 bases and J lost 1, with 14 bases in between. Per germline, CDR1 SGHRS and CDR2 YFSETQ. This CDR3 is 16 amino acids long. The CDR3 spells CASSPEAQGNTGELFF. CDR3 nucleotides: TGCGCCAGCAGCCCGGAGGCGCAGGGGAACACCGGGGAGCTGTTTTTT.

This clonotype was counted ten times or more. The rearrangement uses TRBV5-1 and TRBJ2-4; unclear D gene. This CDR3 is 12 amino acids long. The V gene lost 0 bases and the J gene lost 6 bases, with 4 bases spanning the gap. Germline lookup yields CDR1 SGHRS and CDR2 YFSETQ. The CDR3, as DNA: TGCGCCAGCAGCTTGGACGGAAACATTCAGTACTTC. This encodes CASSLDGNIQYF.

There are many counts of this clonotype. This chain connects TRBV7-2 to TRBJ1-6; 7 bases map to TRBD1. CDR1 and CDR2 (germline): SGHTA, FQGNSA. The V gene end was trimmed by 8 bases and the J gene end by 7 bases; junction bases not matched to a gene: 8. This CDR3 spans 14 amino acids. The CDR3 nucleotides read TGTGCCAGCCTCGGACAGGCGGGGAATTCACCCCTCCACTTT. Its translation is CASLGQAGNSPLHF.

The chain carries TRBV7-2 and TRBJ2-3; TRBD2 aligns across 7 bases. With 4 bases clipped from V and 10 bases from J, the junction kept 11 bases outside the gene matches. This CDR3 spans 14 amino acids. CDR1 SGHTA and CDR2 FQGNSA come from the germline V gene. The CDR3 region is CASSSLSTRESQYF. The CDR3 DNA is TGTGCCAGCAGCTCCCTCTCTACGCGGGAGTCGCAGTATTTT.

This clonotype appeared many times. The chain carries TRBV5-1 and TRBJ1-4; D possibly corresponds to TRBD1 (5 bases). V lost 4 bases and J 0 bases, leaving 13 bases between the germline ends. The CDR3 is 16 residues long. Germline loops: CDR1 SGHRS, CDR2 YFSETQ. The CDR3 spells CASSGWTGATNEKLFF. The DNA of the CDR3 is TGCGCCAGCAGCGGTTGGACGGGGGCAACTAATGAAAAACTGTTTTTT.

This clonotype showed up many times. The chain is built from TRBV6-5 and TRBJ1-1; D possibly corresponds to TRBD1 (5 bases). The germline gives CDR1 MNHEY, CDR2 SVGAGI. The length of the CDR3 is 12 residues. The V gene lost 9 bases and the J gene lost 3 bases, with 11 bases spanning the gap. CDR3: CASTRGDTEAFF. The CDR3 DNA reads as TGTGCCAGTACACGGGGGGACACTGAAGCTTTCTTT.

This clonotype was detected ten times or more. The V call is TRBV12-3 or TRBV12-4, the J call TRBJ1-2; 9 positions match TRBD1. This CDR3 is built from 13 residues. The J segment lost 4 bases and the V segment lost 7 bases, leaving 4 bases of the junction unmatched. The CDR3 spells CASTTGQGYGYTF. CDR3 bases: TGTGCCAGCACCACGGGACAGGGCTATGGCTACACCTTC.

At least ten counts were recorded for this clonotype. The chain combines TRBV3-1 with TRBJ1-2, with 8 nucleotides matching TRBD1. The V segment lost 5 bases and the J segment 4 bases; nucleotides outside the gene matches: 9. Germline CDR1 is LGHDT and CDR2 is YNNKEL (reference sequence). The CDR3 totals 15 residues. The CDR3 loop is CASSVSGGAGYGYTF. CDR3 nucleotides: TGTGCCAGCAGCGTCTCAGGGGGCGCGGGCTATGGCTACACCTTC.

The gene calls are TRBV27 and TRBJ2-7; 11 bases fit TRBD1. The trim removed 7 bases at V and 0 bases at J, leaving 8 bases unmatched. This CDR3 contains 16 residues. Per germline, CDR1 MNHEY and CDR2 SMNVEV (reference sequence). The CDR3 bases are TGTGCCAGCATTGGGACAGGGGGTGGGAGCTCCTACGAGCAGTACTTC. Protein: CASIGTGGGSSYEQYF.

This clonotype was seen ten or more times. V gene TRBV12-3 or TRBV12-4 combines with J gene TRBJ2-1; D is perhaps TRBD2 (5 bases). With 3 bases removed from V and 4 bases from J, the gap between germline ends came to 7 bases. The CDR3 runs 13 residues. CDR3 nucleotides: TGTGCCAGCAGTTTCCCGGGGTACAATGAGCAGTTCTTC. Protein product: CASSFPGYNEQFF.

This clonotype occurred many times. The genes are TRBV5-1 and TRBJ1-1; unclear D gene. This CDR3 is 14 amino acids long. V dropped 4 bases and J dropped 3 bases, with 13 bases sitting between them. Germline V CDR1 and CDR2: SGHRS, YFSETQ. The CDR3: CASSTDGRDTEAFF. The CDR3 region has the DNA TGCGCCAGCAGCACGGACGGGCGGGACACTGAAGCTTTCTTT.

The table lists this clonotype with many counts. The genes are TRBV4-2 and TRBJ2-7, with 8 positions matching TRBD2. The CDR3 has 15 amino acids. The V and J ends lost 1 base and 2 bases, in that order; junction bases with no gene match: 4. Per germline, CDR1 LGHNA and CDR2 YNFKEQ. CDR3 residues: CASSQAPGLAYEQYF. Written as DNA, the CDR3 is TGTGCCAGCAGCCAAGCCCCGGGACTAGCCTACGAGCAGTACTTC.

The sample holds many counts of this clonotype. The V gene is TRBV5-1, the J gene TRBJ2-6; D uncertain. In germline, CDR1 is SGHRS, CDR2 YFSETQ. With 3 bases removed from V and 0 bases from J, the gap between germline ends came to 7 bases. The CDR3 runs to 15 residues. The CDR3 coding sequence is TGCGCCAGCAGCTCAGACGGCTCTGGGGCCAACGTCCTGACTTTC. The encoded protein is CASSSDGSGANVLTF.

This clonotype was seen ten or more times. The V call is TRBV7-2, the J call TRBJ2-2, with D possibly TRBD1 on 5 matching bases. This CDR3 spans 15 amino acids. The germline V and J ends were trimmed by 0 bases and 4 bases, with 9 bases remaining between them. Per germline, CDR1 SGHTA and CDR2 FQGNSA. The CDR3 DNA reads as TGTGCCAGCAGCTTAGCGGTAACAGGCACCGGGGAGCTGTTTTTT. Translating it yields CASSLAVTGTGELFF.

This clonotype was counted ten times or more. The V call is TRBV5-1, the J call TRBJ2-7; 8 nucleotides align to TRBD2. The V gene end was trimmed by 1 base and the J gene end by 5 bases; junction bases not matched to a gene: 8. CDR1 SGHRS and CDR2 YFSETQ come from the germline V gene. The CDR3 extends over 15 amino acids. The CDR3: CASSLTLAAGHEQYF. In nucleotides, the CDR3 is TGCGCCAGCAGCTTGACACTAGCGGCGGGGCACGAGCAGTACTTC.

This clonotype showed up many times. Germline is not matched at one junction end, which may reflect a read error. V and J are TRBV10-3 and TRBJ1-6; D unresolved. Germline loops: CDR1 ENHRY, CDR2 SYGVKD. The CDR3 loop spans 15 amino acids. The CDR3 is CATSPTVTGNSPLNF. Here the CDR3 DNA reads TGTGCCACAAGCCCGACCGTGACGGGGAATTCACCCCTCAACTTT.

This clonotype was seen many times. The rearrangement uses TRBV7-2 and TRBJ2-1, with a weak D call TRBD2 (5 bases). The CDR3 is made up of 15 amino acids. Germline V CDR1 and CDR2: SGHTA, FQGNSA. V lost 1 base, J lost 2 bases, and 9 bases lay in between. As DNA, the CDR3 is TGTGCCAGCAGCTTAGAGAAGACTACCTACAATGAGCAGTTCTTC. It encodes CASSLEKTTYNEQFF. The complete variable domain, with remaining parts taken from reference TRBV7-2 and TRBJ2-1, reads GAGVSQSPSNKVTEKGKDVELRCDPISGHTALYWYRQSLGQGLEFLIYFQGNSAPDKSGLPSDRFSAERTGGSVSTLTIQRTQQEDSAVYLCASSLEKTTYNEQFFGPGTRLTVL.

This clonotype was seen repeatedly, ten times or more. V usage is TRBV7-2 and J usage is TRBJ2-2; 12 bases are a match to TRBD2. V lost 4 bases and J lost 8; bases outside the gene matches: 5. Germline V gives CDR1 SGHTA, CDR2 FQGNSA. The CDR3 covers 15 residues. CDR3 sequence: CASSSLAGGRGELFF. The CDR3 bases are TGTGCCAGCAGCTCACTAGCGGGAGGAAGAGGGGAGCTGTTTTTT.

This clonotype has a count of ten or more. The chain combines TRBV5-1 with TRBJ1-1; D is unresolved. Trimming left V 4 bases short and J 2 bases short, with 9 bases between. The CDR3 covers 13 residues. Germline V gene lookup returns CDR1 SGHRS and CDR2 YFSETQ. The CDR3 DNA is TGCGCCAGCAGCGCGGACGGCAACACTGAAGCTTTCTTT. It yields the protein CASSADGNTEAFF.

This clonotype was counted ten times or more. The CDR3 is CASSDRDYGYTF. DNA for the CDR3: TGCGCCAGCAGTGACAGAGACTATGGCTACACCTTC. The rearrangement uses TRBV5-1 and TRBJ1-2; D may be TRBD1 (5 bases). V lost 5 bases, J lost 3 bases, and 8 bases lay in between. The CDR3 totals 12 residues. Germline V CDR1 and CDR2: SGHRS, YFSETQ. Looking up the rest from reference TRBV5-1 and TRBJ1-2 gives the full variable domain: KAGVTQTPRYLIKTRGQQVTLSCSPISGHRSVSWYQQTPGQGLQFLFEYFSETQRNKGNFPGRFSGRQFSNSRSEMNVSTLELGDSALYLCASSDRDYGYTFGSGTRLTVV.

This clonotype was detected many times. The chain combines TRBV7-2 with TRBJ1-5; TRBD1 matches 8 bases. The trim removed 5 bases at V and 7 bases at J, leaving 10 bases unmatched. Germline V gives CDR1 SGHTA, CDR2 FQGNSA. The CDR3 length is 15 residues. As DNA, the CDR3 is TGTGCCAGCAGCCTAGAGACAGGGGCAGGGCAGCCCCAGCATTTT. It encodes CASSLETGAGQPQHF.

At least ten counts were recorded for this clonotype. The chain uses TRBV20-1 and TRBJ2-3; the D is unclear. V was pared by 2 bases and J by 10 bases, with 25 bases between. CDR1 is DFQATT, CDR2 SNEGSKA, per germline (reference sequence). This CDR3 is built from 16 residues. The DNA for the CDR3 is TGCAGTGCTAGAACTAACCTTATCGATATAGGGATAGCGCAGTATTTT. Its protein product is CSARTNLIDIGIAQYF.

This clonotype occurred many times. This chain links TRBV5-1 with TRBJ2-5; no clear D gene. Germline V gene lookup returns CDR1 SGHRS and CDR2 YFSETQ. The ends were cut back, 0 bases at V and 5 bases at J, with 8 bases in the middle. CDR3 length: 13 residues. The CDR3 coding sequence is TGCGCCAGCAGCTTGGGATTGGAGGAGACCCAGTACTTC. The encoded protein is CASSLGLEETQYF.

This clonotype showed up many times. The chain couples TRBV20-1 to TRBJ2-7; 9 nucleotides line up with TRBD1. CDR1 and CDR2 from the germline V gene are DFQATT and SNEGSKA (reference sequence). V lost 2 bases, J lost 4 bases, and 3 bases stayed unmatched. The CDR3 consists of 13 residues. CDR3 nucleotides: TGCAGTGCTAGAAGGGACAGGGCATACGAGCAGTACTTC. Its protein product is CSARRDRAYEQYF.

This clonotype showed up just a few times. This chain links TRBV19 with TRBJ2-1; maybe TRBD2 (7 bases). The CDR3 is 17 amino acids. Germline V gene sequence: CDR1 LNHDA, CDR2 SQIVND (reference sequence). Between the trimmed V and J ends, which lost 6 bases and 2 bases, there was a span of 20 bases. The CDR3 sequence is CASSKIEGGGPYNEQFF. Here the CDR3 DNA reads TGTGCCAGTAGCAAGATAGAGGGGGGAGGGCCCTACAATGAGCAGTTCTTC.

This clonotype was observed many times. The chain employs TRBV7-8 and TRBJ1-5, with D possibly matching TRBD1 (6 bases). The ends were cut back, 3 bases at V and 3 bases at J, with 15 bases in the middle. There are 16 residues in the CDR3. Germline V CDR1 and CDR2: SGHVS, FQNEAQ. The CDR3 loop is CASSFQTGWDNQPQHF. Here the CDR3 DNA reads TGTGCCAGCAGCTTCCAAACAGGGTGGGACAATCAGCCCCAGCATTTT.

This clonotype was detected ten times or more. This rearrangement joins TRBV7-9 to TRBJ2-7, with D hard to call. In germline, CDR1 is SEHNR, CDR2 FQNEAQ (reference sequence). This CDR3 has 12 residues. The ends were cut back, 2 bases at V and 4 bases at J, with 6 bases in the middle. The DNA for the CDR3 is TGTGCCAGCAGCTTATCCCTGTACGAGCAGTACTTC. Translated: CASSLSLYEQYF.

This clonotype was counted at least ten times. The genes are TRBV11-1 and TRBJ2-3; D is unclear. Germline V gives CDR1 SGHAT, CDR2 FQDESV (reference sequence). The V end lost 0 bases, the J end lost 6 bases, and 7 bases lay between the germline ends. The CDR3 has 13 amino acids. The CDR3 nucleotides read TGTGCCAGCAGCTTAGCAGGGTCCGATACGCAGTATTTT. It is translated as CASSLAGSDTQYF.